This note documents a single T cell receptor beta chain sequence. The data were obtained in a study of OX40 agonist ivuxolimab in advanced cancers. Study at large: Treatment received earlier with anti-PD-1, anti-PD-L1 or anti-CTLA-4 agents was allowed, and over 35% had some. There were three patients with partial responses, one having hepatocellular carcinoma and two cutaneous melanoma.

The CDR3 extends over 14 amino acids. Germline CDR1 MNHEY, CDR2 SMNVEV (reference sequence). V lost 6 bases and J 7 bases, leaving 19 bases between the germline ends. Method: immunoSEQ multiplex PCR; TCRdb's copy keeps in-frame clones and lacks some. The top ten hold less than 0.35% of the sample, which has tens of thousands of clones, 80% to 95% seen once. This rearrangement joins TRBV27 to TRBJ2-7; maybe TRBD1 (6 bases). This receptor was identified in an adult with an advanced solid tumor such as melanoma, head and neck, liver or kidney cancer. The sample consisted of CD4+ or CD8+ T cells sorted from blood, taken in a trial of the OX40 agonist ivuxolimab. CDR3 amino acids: CASRKITQGSEQYF. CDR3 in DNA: TGTGCCAGCAGAAAAATCACTCAGGGGTCTGAGCAGTACTTC.